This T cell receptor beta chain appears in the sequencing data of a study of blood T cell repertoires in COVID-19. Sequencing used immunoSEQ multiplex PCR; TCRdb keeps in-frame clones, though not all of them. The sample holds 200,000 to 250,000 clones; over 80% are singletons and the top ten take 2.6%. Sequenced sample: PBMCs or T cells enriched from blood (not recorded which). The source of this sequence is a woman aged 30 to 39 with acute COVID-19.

The CDR3 DNA reads TGTGCCAGCAGTGAAGCTGAGCTGCCTGGGGCCAACGTCCTGACTTTC. As protein: CASSEAELPGANVLTF. This chain uses TRBV6-1 with TRBJ2-6; D remains ambiguous. V was pared by 0 bases and J by 2 bases, with 8 bases between. The CDR3 spans 16 residues. Germline CDR1 MNHNS, CDR2 SASEGT.